The next 28 T cell receptor beta chains were all read from a single sample in a study of blood T cell dynamics during melanoma immunotherapy. Sequenced by immunoSEQ multiplex PCR; TCRdb stores in-frame clones only, minus some. The sample includes about 1,300 clones, 74% of them seen just once. These receptors' antigens are unknown. Time point given: pre-treatment baseline. Memory T cells counted as immune-effector cells when CD3+ CD4- CD8+ CD45RA- CD45RO-high CD27- CCR7-. Findings of the study overall: The most clonal sorted CD8+ subset, immune-effector cells, was closest to cell-free DNA CDR3 sequences.

Sequences were derived from CD8+ T cells from blood, sampled from a patient treated with checkpoint blockade. These receptors came from a human donor with melanoma.

This clone showed up just once. The chain joins TRBV29-1 to TRBJ1-2; D might be TRBD1 (5 bases). Between the trimmed V and J ends, which lost 6 bases and 0 bases, there was a span of 11 bases. The CDR3 totals 13 residues. Per germline, CDR1 SQVTM and CDR2 ANQGSEA. CDR3 protein: CSVRDGANYGYTF. The CDR3 DNA reads TGCAGCGTCCGGGACGGAGCTAACTATGGCTACACCTTC.

The chain links TRBV21-1 to TRBJ2-5. Judging by the DNA end, TRBJ2-7 fits better; the J call may be wrong. TRBV21-1 corresponds to a pseudogene. This CDR3 has 16 residues. CDR3 bases: TGTGCCAGCAGCCCAGGTCCGGGGAAAGGGACCTACGAGCAGTACTTC. Protein product: CASSPGPGKGTYEQYF.

The chain combines TRBV5-4 with TRBJ2-7; a possible D gene is TRBD2 (6 bases). Germline V gives CDR1 SGHNT, CDR2 YYREEE (reference sequence). CDR3 size: 12 residues. V dropped 0 bases and J dropped 9 bases, with 10 bases sitting between them. As DNA, the CDR3 is TGTGCCAGCAGCTTGGAGGCGGGACGGCAGTACTTC. It specifies CASSLEAGRQYF.

V is TRBV27 and J is TRBJ1-2; TRBD1 is a possible D gene (5 bases). Germline-derived CDR1 and CDR2 are MNHEY and SMNVEV (reference sequence). V lost 5 bases to trimming and J lost 4 bases, with 17 bases between them. This CDR3 is 15 amino acids long. The CDR3 DNA sequence: TGTGCCAGCAGTCCTACGCCACTTCAGGGCTATGGCTACACCTTC. Its protein product is CASSPTPLQGYGYTF.

The chain joins TRBV7-6 to TRBJ2-1; D may be TRBD1 or TRBD2 (5 bases each). Germline assignment: CDR1 SGHVS and CDR2 FNYEAQ. The CDR3 extends over 15 amino acids. V lost 8 bases to trimming and J lost 0 bases, with 14 bases between them. The CDR3 DNA sequence: TGTGCCAGCGGGACGGGTCCTAGCTCCTACAATGAGCAGTTCTTC. Protein product: CASGTGPSSYNEQFF.

This chain links TRBV13 with TRBJ2-1; 13 bases align to TRBD2. The CDR3 covers 18 residues. CDR1 and CDR2 (germline): PRHDT, FYEKMQ (reference sequence). V dropped 5 bases and J dropped 0; count of bases not matched to a gene: 7. The CDR3 DNA reads TGTGCCAGCAGCCCGGGACTAGCGGGACAGAGCTCCTACAATGAGCAGTTCTTC. Its translation is CASSPGLAGQSSYNEQFF.

The chain combines TRBV28 with TRBJ2-2, with a possible D match to TRBD2 (5 bases). Germline assignment: CDR1 MDHEN and CDR2 SYDVKM. This CDR3 is 13 amino acids long. Trimming took off 8 bases at V and 5 bases at J, with 12 bases between the two ends. CDR3 region: CASDGIRTGELFF. DNA for the CDR3: TGTGCCAGCGACGGGATACGGACCGGGGAGCTGTTTTTT.

The chain links TRBV19 to TRBJ2-7; 7 nucleotides align to TRBD2. The junction had 11 bases not matched to a gene; V was cut back by 4 bases and J by 5 bases. CDR1 is LNHDA and CDR2 is SQIVND in the germline V gene (reference sequence). The CDR3 consists of 15 residues. CDR3 sequence reads: CASSRAGWTFDEQYF. The CDR3 coding sequence is TGTGCCAGTAGTAGAGCGGGGTGGACGTTTGACGAGCAGTACTTC.

The chain combines TRBV2 with TRBJ2-3; TRBD1 matches at 11 bases. Trimming cost V 8 bases and J 2 bases; bases outside gene matches: 3. The CDR3 runs to 14 residues. Germline CDR1 SNHLY, CDR2 FYNNEI. DNA for the CDR3: TGTGCCAGCGCGGGACAGGGGGTCACAGATACGCAGTATTTT. As protein: CASAGQGVTDTQYF.

J is TRBJ2-4 and V is TRBV2; D assignment may be TRBD1 or TRBD2 (5 bases each). The CDR3 length is 14 residues. Trimming shortened V by 4 bases and J by 8 bases, and 15 bases separated the two germline ends. The germline gives CDR1 SNHLY, CDR2 FYNNEI. In DNA, the CDR3 is TGTGCCAGCAGTGTGGCCGAGGGACGGGACATTCAGTACTTC. Protein sequence: CASSVAEGRDIQYF. Using reference TRBV2 and TRBJ2-4 for the parts outside the CDR3, the full variable domain is EPEVTQTPSHQVTQMGQEVILRCVPISNHLYFYWYRQILGQKVEFLVSFYNNEISEKSEIFDDQFSVERPDGSNFTLKIRSTKLEDSAMYFCASSVAEGRDIQYFGAGTRLSVL.

J is TRBJ2-7 and V is TRBV6-1; D possibly uses TRBD1 or TRBD2 (5 bases each). CDR1 is MNHNS, CDR2 SASEGT, per germline. CDR3 size: 14 residues. Trimming took off 2 bases at V and 6 bases at J, with 14 bases between the two ends. CDR3 nucleotides: TGTGCCAGCAGTGAAAAGGGGAGCTTCCCCGAGCAGTACTTC. This encodes CASSEKGSFPEQYF.

The chain recombines TRBV11-2 with TRBJ2-1; 9 nucleotides match TRBD2. Per the germline V gene, CDR1 is SGHAT and CDR2 is FQNNGV. Trimming cost V 6 bases and J 5 bases; bases outside gene matches: 8. The CDR3 totals 15 residues. For the CDR3, the DNA is TGTGCCAGCAGTAGAGTAGCTAGCGGGGACAATGAGCAGTTCTTC. Its protein product is CASSRVASGDNEQFF.

This clone was detected once. This chain uses TRBV27 with TRBJ2-1; D not resolved. V shed 8 bases and J shed 6 bases, with 11 bases lying between them. The CDR3 sequence is 12 residues long. Germline V lookup: CDR1 MNHEY, CDR2 SMNVEV (reference sequence). The CDR3 DNA reads TGTGCCAGCGGTAGGGTGGGCAATGAGCAGTTCTTC. This sequence encodes CASGRVGNEQFF.

The CDR3 reads CASRGNLQQSRANVLTF. CDR3 DNA: TGTGCCAGCAGAGGAAATTTACAACAAAGTCGGGCCAACGTCCTGACTTTC. The chain combines TRBV21-1 with TRBJ2-6. TRBV21-1 is tagged as a pseudogene. CDR3 size: 17 residues.

The chain joins TRBV7-6 to TRBJ2-3; TRBD2 matches 12 bases. Trimming took 4 bases from V and 4 from J; bases not matched to a gene: 6. The CDR3 consists of 16 residues. The germline V gene encodes CDR1 SGHVS and CDR2 FNYEAQ. CDR3 DNA sequence: TGTGCCAGCAGCTCCCCTAGCGGGAGGGTCCCAGATACGCAGTATTTT. It yields the protein CASSSPSGRVPDTQYF.

This clone is large in the sample. The rearrangement uses TRBV27 and TRBJ2-7, with TRBD1 matching over 8 bases. Germline V lookup: CDR1 MNHEY, CDR2 SMNVEV (reference sequence). V was clipped by 2 bases and J by 3 bases; unmatched bases: 3. This CDR3 contains 14 residues. In DNA, the CDR3 is TGTGCCAGCAGTTTACAGGGGGCGAACTACGAGCAGTACTTC. Protein: CASSLQGANYEQYF.

The chain carries TRBV9 and TRBJ2-1; 8 positions match TRBD2. Germline V CDR1 and CDR2: SGDLS, YYNGEE. V shed 7 bases and J 10 bases; nucleotides not matched to a gene: 28. This CDR3 spans 19 amino acids. The CDR3 DNA follows: TGTGCCAGCCAGGATATGGGGGGGTTAAGCGGGAGCAGAAGGTACGAGCAGTTCTTC. This gives the protein CASQDMGGLSGSRRYEQFF.

CDR3 protein: CASSLMPGTGSNEQFF. The CDR3, as DNA: TGTGCCAGCAGCTTAATGCCGGGGACAGGGTCGAATGAGCAGTTCTTC. The chain is built from TRBV7-3 and TRBJ2-1, with TRBD1 matching 9 bases. The germline CDR1 and CDR2 sequences are SGHTA and FQGTGA. The CDR3 runs to 16 residues. V lost 1 base to trimming and J lost 7 bases; unmatched junction nucleotides: 8.

This clone turned up a few times. V and J are TRBV12-5 and TRBJ1-2; D is unclear. The CDR3 runs 10 residues. The ends were cut back, 8 bases at V and 8 bases at J, with 9 bases in the middle. Germline CDR1 is LGHNT and CDR2 is FRNRAP. CDR3 residues: CASHSHGYTF. The CDR3 bases are TGTGCTAGTCACTCCCACGGCTACACCTTC.

V and J are TRBV7-9 and TRBJ2-2, with TRBD2 identical over 7 bases. From germline, CDR1 is SEHNR and CDR2 FQNEAQ (reference sequence). This CDR3 is built from 15 residues. V trimming: 5 bases; J trimming: 1 base; junction bases outside the gene matches: 4. The CDR3 here is CASSGDYLNTGELFF. In DNA, the CDR3 is TGTGCCAGCAGCGGGGACTATTTGAACACCGGGGAGCTGTTTTTT. Full variable domain (rest looked up from reference TRBV7-9 and TRBJ2-2): DTGVSQNPRHKITKRGQNVTFRCDPISEHNRLYWYRQTLGQGPEFLTYFQNEAQLEKSRLLSDRFSAERPKGSFSTLEIQRTEQGDSAMYLCASSGDYLNTGELFFGEGSRLTVL.

This clone showed up just once. CDR3 DNA: TGCGCCAGCAGCCAATTGGGACAGGGCTACGAGCAGTACTTC. Protein product: CASSQLGQGYEQYF. The V and J genes are TRBV4-1 and TRBJ2-7; TRBD1 matches 9 bases. The CDR3 runs 14 residues. CDR1 is MGHRA and CDR2 is YSYEKL in the germline V gene. Trimming removed 2 bases from V and 3 bases from J; junction bases left unmatched: 2.

The chain has TRBV27 and TRBJ2-1, with a possible D match to TRBD1 (5 bases). The CDR3 runs 13 residues. The V gene's germline CDR1 is MNHEY and CDR2 SMNVEV (reference sequence). With 7 bases removed from V and 5 bases from J, the gap between germline ends came to 12 bases. CDR3 sequence: CASTTDSHNEQFF. In DNA, the CDR3 is TGTGCCAGCACTACCGACAGCCACAATGAGCAGTTCTTC.

This chain links TRBV7-3 with TRBJ1-2; 11 bases map to TRBD1. The CDR3 totals 15 residues. V trimming: 7 bases; J trimming: 4 bases; junction bases outside the gene matches: 8. Germline lookup yields CDR1 SGHTA and CDR2 FQGTGA. This CDR3 is CASTPGTGGSYGYTF. The CDR3 DNA follows: TGTGCCAGCACGCCCGGGACAGGGGGGAGCTATGGCTACACCTTC.

This chain joins TRBV9 and TRBJ2-7; D is possibly TRBD1 or TRBD2 (6 bases each). The CDR3 has 13 amino acids. CDR1 is SGDLS and CDR2 is YYNGEE in the germline V gene. V was shortened by 4 bases and J by 5 bases, with 13 bases between the two germline ends. CDR3 coding DNA: TGTGCCAGCAGCCAAGGGGGAGGAGACGAGCAGTACTTC. Protein: CASSQGGGDEQYF.

This chain uses TRBV9 with TRBJ2-7, with 12 nucleotides matching TRBD1. V was clipped by 4 bases and J by 4 bases; unmatched bases: 3. The CDR3 loop spans 14 amino acids. Germline assignment: CDR1 SGDLS and CDR2 YYNGEE. CDR3 sequence reads: CASSPGQGAYEQYF. DNA for the CDR3: TGTGCCAGCAGCCCGGGACAGGGGGCTTACGAGCAGTACTTC.

Regarding this clone: Other DNA sequences in the same sample also yield this CDR3. The chain carries TRBV27 and TRBJ2-7; D uncertain. This CDR3 region has 13 residues. The germline V gene encodes CDR1 MNHEY and CDR2 SMNVEV (reference sequence). Trimming took 0 bases from V and 3 from J, leaving 6 bases between them. CDR3 sequence (DNA): TGTGCCAGCAGTTTATCAGGCAGCTACGAGCAGTACTTC. As protein: CASSLSGSYEQYF.

The sample holds a few counts of this clone. V gene TRBV7-9 combines with J gene TRBJ2-5, with D possibly being TRBD2 (6 bases). V lost 2 bases and J lost 2, with 12 bases in between. Germline-derived CDR1 and CDR2 are SEHNR and FQNEAQ (reference sequence). The CDR3 is 15 amino acids. CDR3 region: CASSLSEGMQETQYF. The CDR3 DNA follows: TGTGCCAGCAGCTTATCGGAGGGAATGCAAGAGACCCAGTACTTC.

This chain connects TRBV27 to TRBJ2-1, with D possibly being TRBD1 or TRBD2 (5 bases each). The CDR3 is made up of 15 amino acids. The V gene's germline CDR1 is MNHEY and CDR2 SMNVEV (reference sequence). The ends were cut back, 6 bases at V and 7 bases at J, with 19 bases in the middle. CDR3 nucleotides: TGTGCCAGCAGCCGCTTGGGACCCAAACAGAATGAGCAGTTCTTC. Translated, it gives CASSRLGPKQNEQFF.